Shown below are 29 T cell receptor beta chains from a single sample sequenced in a study of T-cell reconstitution after alpha-beta-depleted transplantation in children. Preparation of the TCRbeta library used unique molecular identifiers. TCRdb itself ran the PCR reads through MiXCR, one entry per CDR3 protein. The sample records around 94,000 distinct CDR3 sequences, approximately 8% being singletons. This sample comprised PBMCs, obtained before TCRalphabeta/CD19-depleted stem cell transplant. The receptors derive from a boy aged 2 to 10 with acute lymphoblastic leukemia, due to receive a stem cell transplant.

Ten or more counts support this clonotype. The chain employs TRBV7-2 and TRBJ2-1; 9 bases align to TRBD1. CDR1 and CDR2 from the germline V gene are SGHTA and FQGNSA. CDR3 length equals 16 residues. V gave up 3 bases and J gave up 7 bases; unmatched junction bases: 10. CDR3 in DNA: TGTGCCAGCAGCTTGACCCCGGGACAGGGTCGGAATGAGCAGTTCTTC. Encoded protein: CASSLTPGQGRNEQFF.

This clonotype occurred once. The rearrangement uses TRBV5-1 and TRBJ2-5, with D perhaps TRBD1 (5 bases). The CDR3 extends over 14 amino acids. V was cut by 4 bases and J by 4 bases, with 14 bases left in between. Germline-derived CDR1 and CDR2 are SGHRS and YFSETQ. CDR3 loop: CASSARAGRETQYF. DNA of the CDR3: TGCGCCAGCAGCGCCCGAGCAGGGCGAGAGACCCAGTACTTC. Full variable domain (outside the CDR3, taken from reference TRBV5-1 and TRBJ2-5): KAGVTQTPRYLIKTRGQQVTLSCSPISGHRSVSWYQQTPGQGLQFLFEYFSETQRNKGNFPGRFSGRQFSNSRSEMNVSTLELGDSALYLCASSARAGRETQYFGPGTRLLVL.

This chain uses TRBV15 with TRBJ1-1; D call uncertain. V lost 0 bases and J lost 11, with 13 bases in between. Germline lookup yields CDR1 LNHNV and CDR2 YYDKDF (reference sequence). This CDR3 spans 13 amino acids. CDR3: CATSREPAEGAFF. The CDR3, as DNA: TGTGCCACCAGCAGAGAACCAGCCGAAGGGGCTTTCTTT.

There are a few counts of this clonotype. CDR3 bases: TGCGCCAGCAGCTTAGGGGAGGGCACAGATACGCAGTATTTT. It is translated as CASSLGEGTDTQYF. The chain joins TRBV5-1 to TRBJ2-3, with D possibly being TRBD2 (6 bases). Germline V lookup: CDR1 SGHRS, CDR2 YFSETQ. V lost 2 bases, J lost 1 base, and 8 bases lay in between. The length of the CDR3 is 14 residues.

This clonotype was seen at least ten times. CDR3 DNA sequence: TGTGCCAGCAGCTTTTCGGGACTAGCGGGGGGCTCCTACAATGAGCAGTTCTTC. It codes for CASSFSGLAGGSYNEQFF. The V and J genes are TRBV7-8 and TRBJ2-1; 15 nucleotides agree with TRBD2. CDR1 and CDR2 (germline): SGHVS, FQNEAQ. V lost 3 bases and J lost 0; bases outside the gene matches: 3. This CDR3 is built from 18 residues.

In its sample, this clonotype was seen a few times. The V gene is TRBV7-2, the J gene TRBJ2-1; either TRBD1 or TRBD2 may fit D (5 bases each). The CDR3 loop spans 14 amino acids. Trimming stripped 5 bases from V and 6 bases from J, with 14 bases between. Looked up from germline, CDR1 is SGHTA and CDR2 is FQGNSA. Here the CDR3 reads CASSPGGVPNEQFF. CDR3 coding DNA: TGTGCCAGCAGCCCTGGGGGAGTGCCCAATGAGCAGTTCTTC.

Many counts were recorded for this clonotype. V and J are TRBV3-1 and TRBJ2-3, with D maybe TRBD1 (5 bases). The CDR3 length is 15 residues. V dropped 4 bases and J dropped 0 bases, with 11 bases sitting between them. CDR1 and CDR2 from the germline V gene are LGHDT and YNNKEL (reference sequence). Here the CDR3 reads CASSLDSASTDTQYF. The CDR3 nucleotides are TGTGCCAGCAGCCTCGACAGCGCTAGCACAGATACGCAGTATTTT.

The sample holds a few counts of this clonotype. The rearrangement links TRBV3-1 to TRBJ2-7, with 8 bases identical to TRBD1. The CDR3 spans 13 residues. V dropped 1 base and J dropped 9; count of bases not matched to a gene: 5. Germline CDR1 is LGHDT and CDR2 is YNNKEL (reference sequence). The CDR3 DNA sequence: TGTGCCAGCAGCCAAGGGGGACAGGCTCGGCAGTACTTC. Its protein is CASSQGGQARQYF.

This chain links TRBV20-1 with TRBJ1-2, with D maybe TRBD1 (5 bases). Germline CDR1 reads DFQATT; CDR2 reads SNEGSKA (reference sequence). The CDR3 totals 15 residues. The V and J ends lost 1 base and 6 bases respectively, with 18 bases between them. The CDR3 region has the DNA TGCAGTGCTAGAGGCCTGACAGAGGGGATCCATGGCTACACCTTC. Amino acids: CSARGLTEGIHGYTF.

The chain links TRBV4-1 to TRBJ2-7; possible D gene TRBD1, 5 bases. This CDR3 has 14 amino acids. Germline values: CDR1 MGHRA, CDR2 YSYEKL. V was pared by 2 bases and J by 5 bases, with 13 bases between. The CDR3 nucleotides read TGCGCCAGCAGCCAATCCTCAAGGGGCGACGAGCAGTACTTC. This gives the protein CASSQSSRGDEQYF.

V and J are TRBV5-1 and TRBJ1-1; D is unclear. The CDR3 contains 16 residues. Trimming took 4 bases from V and 6 from J, leaving 22 bases between them. CDR1 is SGHRS and CDR2 is YFSETQ in the germline V gene. CDR3 in DNA: TGCGCCAGCAGCACCACCGATTTTGGTAGAAGCTCTGAAGCTTTCTTT. This gives the protein CASSTTDFGRSSEAFF. The full variable domain, in which reference TRBV5-1 and TRBJ1-1 provide the parts outside the CDR3, is KAGVTQTPRYLIKTRGQQVTLSCSPISGHRSVSWYQQTPGQGLQFLFEYFSETQRNKGNFPGRFSGRQFSNSRSEMNVSTLELGDSALYLCASSTTDFGRSSEAFFGQGTRLTVV.

This clonotype was observed a few times. The rearrangement uses TRBV6-5 and TRBJ2-3; TRBD2 might be the D (6 bases). The length of the CDR3 is 17 residues. V was trimmed by 3 bases and J by 5 bases, leaving 21 bases between them. Germline values: CDR1 MNHEY, CDR2 SVGAGI. CDR3 amino acids: CASSYSPGLPAGDTQYF. The CDR3 coding sequence is TGTGCCAGCAGTTATTCGCCCGGACTACCCGCGGGAGATACGCAGTATTTT.

The chain couples TRBV11-2 to TRBJ2-7, with D perhaps TRBD1 (5 bases). Germline V gene sequence: CDR1 SGHAT, CDR2 FQNNGV. V lost 3 bases to trimming and J lost 6 bases, with 18 bases between them. This CDR3 spans 15 amino acids. CDR3 region: CASSFRLGQSLEQYF. CDR3 sequence (DNA): TGTGCCAGCAGCTTTAGGCTGGGGCAGTCCCTCGAGCAGTACTTC.

This clonotype turned up a few times. The V gene is TRBV12-3 or TRBV12-4, the J gene TRBJ1-3, with a weak D call TRBD1 (6 bases). The ends were cut back, 7 bases at V and 0 bases at J, with 10 bases in the middle. This CDR3 has 14 residues. In DNA, the CDR3 is TGTGCCAGCAAACCGGGACACTCTGGAAACACCATATATTTT. It is translated as CASKPGHSGNTIYF.

The sample holds many counts of this clonotype. This chain uses TRBV19 with TRBJ2-1; no reliable D call. The CDR3 totals 12 residues. Germline V gene data show CDR1 as LNHDA and CDR2 as SQIVND (reference sequence). Trimming cost V 4 bases and J 4 bases, with 5 bases left between them. This chain's CDR3 is CASSTAYNEQFF. The CDR3 DNA follows: TGTGCCAGTAGTACGGCATACAATGAGCAGTTCTTC.

V usage is TRBV2 and J usage is TRBJ2-1; D is possibly TRBD2 (5 bases). The germline V gene has CDR1 SNHLY and CDR2 FYNNEI. This CDR3 has 13 residues. Trimming took 6 bases from V and 9 from J, leaving 15 bases between them. CDR3 protein: CASRPDSRAEQFF. In nucleotides, the CDR3 is TGTGCCAGCAGGCCGGACTCCCGAGCTGAGCAGTTCTTC.

This clonotype has at least ten counts. The rearrangement links TRBV4-1 to TRBJ2-3; D not resolved. V was shortened by 1 base and J by 3 bases, with 20 bases between the two germline ends. Germline V gene sequence: CDR1 MGHRA, CDR2 YSYEKL. This CDR3 comprises 18 residues. CDR3 sequence (DNA): TGCGCCAGCAGCCAAGGGGCGTGGGAAGGCGTAAGGACAGATACGCAGTATTTT. The encoded protein is CASSQGAWEGVRTDTQYF.

This clonotype was detected many times. V usage is TRBV12-3 or TRBV12-4 and J usage is TRBJ2-7, with TRBD1 matching 8 bases. The CDR3 extends over 12 amino acids. Germline trimming cut 4 bases from V and 5 bases from J; bases unmatched to any gene: 1. The CDR3 loop reads CASSSTGDEQYF. As DNA, the CDR3 is TGTGCCAGCAGTTCGACAGGGGACGAGCAGTACTTC.

Ten or more counts support this clonotype. V usage is TRBV7-9 and J usage is TRBJ2-3; TRBD2 might be the D (5 bases). Trimming left V 4 bases short and J 1 base short, with 18 bases between. Germline V CDR1 and CDR2: SEHNR, FQNEAQ (reference sequence). There are 17 residues in the CDR3. The chain's CDR3 is CASSSPIKAGGTDTQYF. CDR3 nucleotides: TGTGCCAGCAGCTCGCCTATTAAGGCGGGTGGCACAGATACGCAGTATTTT.

This clonotype was counted a few times. V usage is TRBV5-1 and J usage is TRBJ2-2, with D perhaps matching TRBD2 (6 bases). Germline values: CDR1 SGHRS, CDR2 YFSETQ. V was clipped by 0 bases and J by 0 bases, with 6 bases between them. This CDR3 comprises 15 residues. The CDR3 sequence is CASSLGRANTGELFF. DNA of the CDR3: TGCGCCAGCAGCTTGGGGAGGGCGAACACCGGGGAGCTGTTTTTT.

This clonotype appeared many times. The chain employs TRBV12-3 or TRBV12-4 and TRBJ2-1, with D perhaps TRBD2 (7 bases). Trimming pared 6 bases from V and 8 bases from J, leaving 14 bases between. This CDR3 comprises 13 residues. The CDR3 nucleotides read TGTGCCAGCAGACCTGGGGGGGCTGATGAGCAGTTCTTC. Amino acid sequence: CASRPGGADEQFF.

V is TRBV5-6 and J is TRBJ2-1; the D call may be TRBD1 or TRBD2 (6 bases each). Germline-derived CDR1 and CDR2 are SGHDT and YYEEEE. Trimming removed 0 bases from V and 5 bases from J, with 21 bases in between. The CDR3 contains 18 residues. The CDR3 spells CASSLGPGAGHLDNEQFF. For the CDR3, the DNA is TGTGCCAGCAGCTTGGGCCCAGGGGCGGGGCACCTCGACAATGAGCAGTTCTTC.

This clonotype was seen at least ten times. The chain uses TRBV20-1 and TRBJ1-1, with 7 bases aligning to TRBD1. CDR1 is DFQATT and CDR2 is SNEGSKA in the germline V gene (reference sequence). The V and J ends lost 6 bases and 10 bases, in that order; junction bases with no gene match: 5. CDR3 length: 10 residues. CDR3 amino acids: CSAGQVAAFF. DNA for the CDR3: TGCAGTGCAGGACAGGTAGCAGCTTTCTTT.

The gene calls are TRBV7-2 and TRBJ2-2, with 10 nucleotides matching TRBD2. V lost 4 bases to trimming and J lost 4 bases; unmatched junction nucleotides: 3. The CDR3 runs 15 residues. CDR1 is SGHTA, CDR2 FQGNSA, per germline. CDR3 sequence: CASSSVAGGTGELFF. The CDR3 DNA reads TGTGCCAGCAGCTCGGTAGCGGGGGGCACCGGGGAGCTGTTTTTT.

This clonotype was seen many times. The chain joins TRBV21-1 to TRBJ2-7; the D call TRBD1 from the table was never checked on the DNA. TRBV21-1 is a pseudogene locus. There are 13 residues in the CDR3. CDR3 DNA sequence: TGTGCCAGATCTGGGACACCAGCCTACGAGCAGTACTTC. It specifies CARSGTPAYEQYF.

This chain joins TRBV11-1 and TRBJ2-7, with a weak D call TRBD2 (6 bases). Per germline, CDR1 SGHAT and CDR2 FQDESV (reference sequence). This CDR3 contains 18 residues. V lost 5 bases and J lost 0, with 23 bases in between. Here the CDR3 reads CASSPLGVRDLSSYEQYF. The CDR3 coding sequence is TGTGCCAGCAGCCCGTTAGGCGTTCGGGACTTAAGCTCCTACGAGCAGTACTTC.

This clonotype occurred many times. This chain links TRBV6-1 with TRBJ1-1, with a tentative D call TRBD1 (6 bases). This CDR3 is built from 14 residues. V was pared by 7 bases and J by 2 bases, with 14 bases between. In germline, CDR1 is MNHNS, CDR2 SASEGT. DNA of the CDR3: TGTGCCAGCATGAACAGGGTTGGAAACACTGAAGCTTTCTTT. Its translation is CASMNRVGNTEAFF.

Ten or more counts support this clonotype. The V and J genes are TRBV7-6 and TRBJ2-2, with D unclear. The CDR3 runs 13 residues. V lost 5 bases to trimming and J lost 4 bases, with 8 bases between them. Looked up from germline, CDR1 is SGHVS and CDR2 is FNYEAQ. CDR3 sequence (DNA): TGTGCCAGCAGCCACTCAGGCACCGGGGAGCTGTTTTTT. Its translation: CASSHSGTGELFF. The variable domain in full, completed from reference TRBV7-6 and TRBJ2-2, reads GAGVSQSPRYKVTKRGQDVALRCDPISGHVSLYWYRQALGQGPEFLTYFNYEAQQDKSGLPNDRFSAERPEGSISTLTIQRTEQRDSAMYRCASSHSGTGELFFGEGSRLTVL.

This clonotype was observed many times. The chain combines TRBV4-1 with TRBJ2-1, with 10 positions matching TRBD1. The length of the CDR3 is 15 residues. Per the germline V gene, CDR1 is MGHRA and CDR2 is YSYEKL. V gave up 3 bases and J gave up 4 bases; unmatched junction bases: 3. Written as DNA, the CDR3 is TGCGCCAGCAGCCACCCGGGACAGGGGTACAATGAGCAGTTCTTC. This gives the protein CASSHPGQGYNEQFF.